Only a few counts were recorded for the clone carrying this TCR beta chain. Its target is unknown. This specimen comes from a study of beta chain features in type 1 diabetes. Study-level results: Over-representation of high TCR-expressing cells was a possible consequence of cDNA sequencing. The study found moderately but significantly shorter TCRB CDR3s in all four CD4+ subsets of Type 1 diabetes patients.

The junction had 8 bases not matched to a gene; V was cut back by 2 bases and J by 2 bases. The germline V gene encodes CDR1 KGHSH and CDR2 LQKENI. The CDR3 covers 17 residues. Every isolated RNA sample was fully reverse transcribed, so sequencing captured expressed TCRB transcripts. The method was immunoSEQ multiplex PCR; TCRdb's version includes in-frame clones alone and lacks a portion of them. The table lists some 350,000 clones, roughly 14% of them singletons. The receptor comes from a woman between 18 and 30 years old with type 1 diabetes. The sample taken for sequencing was naive CD4+ T cells from blood. V usage is TRBV18 and J usage is TRBJ1-5; 8 bases align to TRBD1. The CDR3 nucleotides are TGTGCCAGCTCACCAGGGCAGGGGGCTAGTGGCAATCAGCCCCAGCATTTT. Translated: CASSPGQGASGNQPQHF.